The 3 T cell receptor beta chains given below trace back to one sample, sequenced in a study of graft-versus-host responses after intestinal transplantation. The method was immunoSEQ multiplex PCR; TCRdb's version includes in-frame clones alone and lacks a portion of them. In the table there are approximately 6,900 clones, approximately 23% of which are singletons. This material consisted of alloreactive CD4+ T cells from a mixed lymphocyte reaction culture, taken before transplantation. This sample's subset: CFSE-low proliferating T cells sorted from roughly six-day pre-transplant mixed lymphocyte reaction (GvH or HvG direction). Every receptor here comes from a human patient who was an organ donor for intestinal transplantation.

This clone has more than one count but fewer than ten. This rearrangement joins TRBV30 to TRBJ2-4; a weak D match, TRBD1 (7 bases). The V gene lost 0 bases and the J gene lost 8 bases, with 14 bases spanning the gap. The CDR3 is made up of 14 amino acids. CDR1 and CDR2 from the germline V gene are GTSNPN and SVGIG (reference sequence). The CDR3 nucleotides read TGTGCCTGGAGTGTAGCAGGGGGGTGGGACATTCAGTACTTC. Protein: CAWSVAGGWDIQYF.

The J gene is TRBJ2-2, the V gene TRBV4-2, with D tentatively TRBD1 (6 bases). The V and J ends lost 1 base and 7 bases respectively, with 13 bases between them. The CDR3 runs to 15 residues. CDR1 is LGHNA and CDR2 is YNFKEQ in the germline V gene. CDR3 sequence: CASSQAQGASGELFF. In nucleotides, the CDR3 is TGTGCCAGCAGCCAAGCACAGGGAGCTAGCGGGGAGCTGTTTTTT.

Sample share makes this clone large. V and J are TRBV7-6 and TRBJ2-7, with 7 bases fitting TRBD1. This CDR3 is built from 17 residues. Trimming at V came to 1 base and at J to 2 bases, leaving 11 bases not matched to a gene. Germline CDR1 is SGHVS and CDR2 is FNYEAQ. CDR3 nucleotides: TGTGCCAGCAGCTTAGTAGGGGTTGGACAGGCCACCTACGAGCAGTACTTC. Translation gives CASSLVGVGQATYEQYF.